This TCR beta chain was captured in a study of T cell responses to AZD1222 COVID-19 vaccine. Study-level results: Clonal diversity was possibly underestimated, and white British individuals and females predominated among donors. Seropositive at baseline were only five or six AZD1222 recipients.

Profiled with immunoSEQ multiplex PCR; TCRdb holds only in-frame clones, not every one. The data show 150,000 or so clones, just over 90% seen once. In its sample, this clone was seen a few times. No antigen is known for it. The TCR comes from an adult in good health. Sequencing was performed on peripheral blood, taken on day 0 of MenACWY control vaccination.

The CDR3, as DNA: TGTGCCAGCAGGCAAGCAGGAGACGCTAACTATGGCTACACCTTC. Its protein is CASRQAGDANYGYTF. This chain joins TRBV5-4 and TRBJ1-2; D gene ambiguous. This CDR3 contains 15 residues. Germline CDR1 and CDR2: SGHNT and YYREEE (reference sequence). Between the trimmed V and J ends, which lost 5 bases and 0 bases, there was a span of 14 bases.